One sample yielded the 19 T cell receptor beta chains listed below, sequenced in a study of cytomegalovirus exposure and HLA in healthy donors. With 60 Vbeta and 13 Jbeta primers, the PCR was carried out. Some clones are missing from TCRdb's copy, which holds only in-frame ones; the method was immunoSEQ multiplex PCR. The sample lists 85,000 to 130,000 clones, roughly 70% occurring once. The sample taken for sequencing was PBMCs. These TCRs come from a woman aged 18-29 years in good health and CMV-seropositive.

In its sample, this clone was seen once. The chain has TRBV25-1 and TRBJ2-2, with D perhaps TRBD1 (6 bases). The CDR3 loop spans 14 amino acids. Trimming stripped 3 bases from V and 6 bases from J, with 11 bases between. Germline values: CDR1 MGHDK, CDR2 SYGVNS. DNA of the CDR3: TGTGCCAGCAGTGACACAGGGTATGCCGGGGAGCTGTTTTTT. Translating gives CASSDTGYAGELFF.

J is TRBJ2-1 and V is TRBV27; 8 bases fit TRBD2. This CDR3 comprises 16 residues. J lost 6 bases, V lost 4 bases, and 11 bases had no gene match. Looked up from germline, CDR1 is MNHEY and CDR2 is SMNVEV (reference sequence). CDR3 residues: CASSSPQRETPNEQFF. The CDR3 DNA follows: TGTGCCAGCAGTTCCCCCCAGCGGGAGACGCCCAATGAGCAGTTCTTC.

The rearrangement uses TRBV18 and TRBJ1-1, with D unresolved. V lost 0 bases, J lost 5 bases, and 13 bases lay in between. Germline V gene sequence: CDR1 KGHSH, CDR2 LQKENI. This CDR3 is built from 15 residues. CDR3 region: CASSPPASPGTEAFF. CDR3 coding DNA: TGTGCCAGCTCACCACCGGCCTCCCCGGGGACTGAAGCTTTCTTT.

The genes are TRBV6-5 and TRBJ1-1, with TRBD1 as a possible D gene (5 bases). This CDR3 comprises 14 residues. V shed 5 bases and J shed 0 bases, with 10 bases lying between them. Looked up from germline, CDR1 is MNHEY and CDR2 is SVGAGI. In DNA, the CDR3 is TGTGCCAGCAGTCTCCAGGGCGTGAACACTGAAGCTTTCTTT. Translation: CASSLQGVNTEAFF.

This clone was seen more than once but under ten times. V and J are TRBV4-1 and TRBJ2-1; a weak D match, TRBD1 (6 bases). V lost 0 bases and J 12 bases, leaving 12 bases between the germline ends. Germline CDR1 reads MGHRA; CDR2 reads YSYEKL. CDR3 length: 13 amino acids. The CDR3 DNA follows: TGCGCCAGCAGCCAAGAACCCCAAGGGGGGCAGTTCTTC. Its protein product is CASSQEPQGGQFF.

The chain couples TRBV9 to TRBJ2-7, with D maybe TRBD2 (5 bases). The CDR3 is 14 amino acids. The germline V gene has CDR1 SGDLS and CDR2 YYNGEE. Trimming left V 3 bases short and J 2 bases short, with 12 bases between. Here the CDR3 reads CASSAGMTPYEQYF. Here the CDR3 DNA reads TGTGCCAGCAGCGCCGGGATGACTCCCTACGAGCAGTACTTC.

V and J are TRBV11-2 and TRBJ2-7, with D possibly TRBD1 on 6 matching bases. The CDR3 is 13 amino acids. Germline lookup yields CDR1 SGHAT and CDR2 FQNNGV. V lost 6 bases, J lost 5 bases, and 14 bases lay in between. The CDR3 here is CASSYTGLHEQYF. In DNA, the CDR3 is TGTGCCAGCAGTTATACAGGGTTACACGAGCAGTACTTC.

V usage is TRBV4-1 and J usage is TRBJ2-7; no clear D gene. Germline CDR1 reads MGHRA; CDR2 reads YSYEKL. V lost 4 bases to trimming and J lost 2 bases, with 15 bases between them. The CDR3 has 15 residues. The chain's CDR3 is CASSRFGQATYEQYF. In DNA form, the CDR3 reads TGCGCCAGCAGCCGGTTTGGGCAGGCGACCTACGAGCAGTACTTC.

Concerning this clone: Sequence at one end of the junction differs from germline and may be a read error. CDR3: CASTATGALGDTIYF. In nucleotides, the CDR3 is TGTGCCAGCACCGCGACAGGGGCGCTTGGAGACACCATATATTTT. The rearrangement links TRBV27 to TRBJ1-3; 8 positions match TRBD1. This CDR3 is built from 15 residues. Germline V lookup: CDR1 MNHEY, CDR2 SMNVEV (reference sequence).

J is TRBJ1-2 and V is TRBV30; TRBD1 agrees at 8 bases. The CDR3 runs 11 residues. Germline V CDR1 and CDR2: GTSNPN, SVGIG (reference sequence). J gave up 7 bases and V 8 bases, and 6 bases lay outside the gene matches. This CDR3 is CAGRGQSGYTF. As DNA, the CDR3 is TGTGCCGGCAGGGGGCAAAGTGGCTACACCTTC.

The V gene is TRBV7-6, the J gene TRBJ2-7; 8 nucleotides line up with TRBD1. Germline trimming cut 0 bases from V and 0 bases from J; bases unmatched to any gene: 4. CDR3 length equals 16 residues. Germline CDR1 reads SGHVS; CDR2 reads FNYEAQ. CDR3 sequence: CASSLARTGYSYEQYF. The CDR3 DNA reads as TGTGCCAGCAGCTTAGCACGGACAGGGTACTCCTACGAGCAGTACTTC.

Comments on this clone: This CDR3 is also generated by other DNA sequences in the sample. The V gene is TRBV28, the J gene TRBJ2-1, with 11 bases identical to TRBD2. V lost 6 bases, J lost 3 bases, and 1 base stayed unmatched. The CDR3 is made up of 14 amino acids. Germline CDR1 reads MDHEN; CDR2 reads SYDVKM. In DNA, the CDR3 is TGTGCCAGCAGAACTAGCGGGAGCTACAATGAGCAGTTCTTC. Translated: CASRTSGSYNEQFF.

The J gene is TRBJ1-5, the V gene TRBV11-2, with D hard to call. This CDR3 has 14 amino acids. From germline, CDR1 is SGHAT and CDR2 FQNNGV. Trimming pared 3 bases from V and 6 bases from J, leaving 12 bases between. The CDR3 is CASSLEGFPQPQHF. The CDR3 DNA is TGTGCCAGCAGCTTGGAGGGATTCCCTCAGCCCCAGCATTTT.

This clone was seen only a few times. The chain employs TRBV15 and TRBJ2-3, with a weak D call TRBD2 (6 bases). V was clipped by 8 bases and J by 6 bases, with 18 bases between them. The CDR3 is 14 amino acids. Germline CDR1 LNHNV, CDR2 YYDKDF (reference sequence). Written as DNA, the CDR3 is TGTGCCACCCGGCCGGGAGAGGGCTGGGATACGCAGTATTTT. This translates into CATRPGEGWDTQYF.

The chain joins TRBV21-1 to TRBJ1-1. TRBV21-1 is a pseudogene segment. The CDR3 contains 12 residues. CDR3 bases: TGTGCCAGCAGGCCCAAAAGAGCCGAAGCTTTCTTT. Protein product: CASRPKRAEAFF.

The chain combines TRBV7-9 with TRBJ2-2; 9 positions agree with TRBD1. Germline loops: CDR1 SEHNR, CDR2 FQNEAQ (reference sequence). The CDR3 runs to 16 residues. V lost 3 bases, J lost 6 bases, and 8 bases stayed unmatched. CDR3 in amino acids: CASSFRGQGGSGELFF. The CDR3 DNA is TGTGCCAGCAGCTTTCGGGGACAGGGAGGGTCCGGGGAGCTGTTTTTT.

This clone is a singleton in its sample. The rearrangement joins TRBV5-1 to TRBJ1-2; D gene uncertain. This CDR3 spans 15 amino acids. Between the trimmed V and J ends, which lost 0 bases and 4 bases, there was a span of 13 bases. CDR1 and CDR2 from the germline V gene are SGHRS and YFSETQ. The CDR3 region is CASSLGEWDAYGYTF. CDR3 in DNA: TGCGCCAGCAGCTTGGGGGAGTGGGATGCCTATGGCTACACCTTC. Full variable domain (missing parts from reference TRBV5-1 and TRBJ1-2): KAGVTQTPRYLIKTRGQQVTLSCSPISGHRSVSWYQQTPGQGLQFLFEYFSETQRNKGNFPGRFSGRQFSNSRSEMNVSTLELGDSALYLCASSLGEWDAYGYTFGSGTRLTVV.

The V gene is TRBV4-2, the J gene TRBJ2-1, with D unclear. This CDR3 is 16 amino acids long. V lost 0 bases and J 0 bases, leaving 9 bases between the germline ends. CDR1 is LGHNA, CDR2 YNFKEQ, per germline. The CDR3, as DNA: TGTGCCAGCAGCCAAGAAGCCTTACGCTCCTACAATGAGCAGTTCTTC. Residues: CASSQEALRSYNEQFF.

Only one count was recorded for this clone. The J gene is TRBJ2-7, the V gene TRBV29-1, with D perhaps TRBD2 (5 bases). Germline V gene data show CDR1 as SQVTM and CDR2 as ANQGSEA. CDR3 length: 13 amino acids. V gave up 0 bases and J gave up 3 bases, with 9 bases separating them. CDR3 residues: CSVEDVEGYEQYF. For the CDR3, the DNA is TGCAGCGTTGAAGATGTCGAGGGCTACGAGCAGTACTTC.